This T cell receptor beta chain was profiled in a study of blood T cells in healthy people across ages. Whole-study results and caveats: Long-lived donors had more naive CD4+ cells and higher diversity than aged donors. Significant beta diversity loss was already apparent by age about 42, declining roughly linearly.

In regard to this clonotype: Its antigen is still unknown.

The second PCR ran roughly 7 to 11 cycles with a sample-barcoded 5' primer and J-beta primers. Each CDR3 protein is one row after TCRdb ran MiXCR on the 5' RACE reads. The sample contains about 620,000 distinct CDR3 sequences, 21% of which appear only once. J gave up 5 bases and V 5 bases, and 6 bases lay outside the gene matches. This CDR3 region has 14 residues. Per the germline V gene, CDR1 is SEHNR and CDR2 is FQNEAQ (reference sequence). The sample consisted of blood. The chain carries TRBV7-9 and TRBJ2-5, with 9 bases that match TRBD1. The receptor was isolated from a man in his sixties or seventies in good health. The CDR3 spells CASSNTGGRETQYF. CDR3 nucleotides: TGTGCCAGCAGCAACACAGGGGGCCGGGAGACCCAGTACTTC.